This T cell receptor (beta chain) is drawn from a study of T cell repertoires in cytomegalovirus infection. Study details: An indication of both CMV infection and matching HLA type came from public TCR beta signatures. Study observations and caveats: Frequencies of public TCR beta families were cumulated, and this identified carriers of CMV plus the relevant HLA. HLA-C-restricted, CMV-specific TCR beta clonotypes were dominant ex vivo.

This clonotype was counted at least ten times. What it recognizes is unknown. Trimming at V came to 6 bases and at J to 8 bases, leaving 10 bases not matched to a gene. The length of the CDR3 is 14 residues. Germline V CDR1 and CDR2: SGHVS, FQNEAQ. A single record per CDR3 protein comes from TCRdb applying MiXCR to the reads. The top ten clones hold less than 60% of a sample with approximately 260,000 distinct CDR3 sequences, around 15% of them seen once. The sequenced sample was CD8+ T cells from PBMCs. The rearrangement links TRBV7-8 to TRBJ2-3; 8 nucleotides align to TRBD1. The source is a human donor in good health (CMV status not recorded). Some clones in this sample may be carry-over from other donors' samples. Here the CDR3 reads CASRDGQGEGTQYF. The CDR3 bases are TGTGCCAGCAGAGACGGACAGGGAGAGGGTACGCAGTATTTT.